Listed below are T cell receptor beta chains from one sample, sequenced in a study of blood T cell repertoires in COVID-19. Repertoires were generated with immunoSEQ multiplex PCR, while TCRdb's copy carries only in-frame clones and drops some. The sample has tens of thousands of clones; 80% to 90% are singletons. The sequencing sample was made of peripheral blood. The receptor source for this set is a man younger than 40 with acute or convalescent COVID-19. The CDR3 runs from the conserved cysteine through the conserved F or W. D genes are given only for firm matches. Clone sizes are given selectively: once, few, many, or a class where the clone is expanded.

clone_size: once; v_call: TRBV18; j_call: TRBJ2-5; d_call: -; cdr3_aa: CASSRGRVEETQYF; cdr3_nt: TGTGCCAGCTCACGTGGCAGGGTCGAAGAGACCCAGTACTTC
clone_size: once; v_call: TRBV6-6; j_call: TRBJ1-1; d_call: TRBD1; cdr3_aa: CASSYDRGRTEAFF; cdr3_nt: TGTGCCAGCAGCTACGACAGGGGGAGGACTGAAGCTTTCTTT
clone_size: -; v_call: TRBV25-1; j_call: TRBJ1-2; d_call: TRBD1; cdr3_aa: CASSELDRVEGYTF; cdr3_nt: TGTGCCAGCAGTGAACTCGACAGGGTGGAGGGCTACACCTTC
clone_size: -; v_call: TRBV5-1; j_call: TRBJ2-7; d_call: -; cdr3_aa: CASSLDGGGGLGQYF; cdr3_nt: TGCGCCAGCAGCTTGGATGGTGGGGGCGGGCTCGGGCAGTACTTC
clone_size: -; v_call: TRBV4-1; j_call: TRBJ2-3; d_call: -; cdr3_aa: CASSLQGGVSTDTQYF; cdr3_nt: TGCGCCAGCAGCCTCCAAGGGGGAGTTAGCACAGATACGCAGTATTTT
clone_size: -; v_call: TRBV30; j_call: TRBJ1-1; d_call: TRBD1; cdr3_aa: CAWDHRGFSTEAFF; cdr3_nt: TGTGCCTGGGACCACAGGGGCTTTAGCACTGAAGCTTTCTTT
clone_size: -; v_call: TRBV15; j_call: TRBJ2-5; d_call: TRBD1; cdr3_aa: CATSRAGQGMGGVETQYF; cdr3_nt: TGTGCCACCAGCAGAGCGGGACAGGGGATGGGTGGCGTAGAGACCCAGTACTTC
clone_size: -; v_call: TRBV2; j_call: TRBJ1-4; d_call: -; cdr3_aa: CASKDSGNEKLFF; cdr3_nt: TGTGCCTCCAAGGACAGCGGTAATGAAAAACTGTTTTTT
clone_size: -; v_call: TRBV4-1; j_call: TRBJ1-5; d_call: -; cdr3_aa: CASSQDGAGERTNQPQHF; cdr3_nt: TGCGCCAGCAGCCAAGATGGGGCAGGGGAACGTACTAATCAGCCCCAGCATTTT
clone_size: -; v_call: TRBV20-1; j_call: TRBJ2-1; d_call: -; cdr3_aa: CSAPLYNEQFF; cdr3_nt: TGCAGTGCTCCGTTGTACAATGAGCAGTTCTTC
clone_size: -; v_call: TRBV19; j_call: TRBJ1-4; d_call: TRBD1; cdr3_aa: CASSIDRVGWLFF; cdr3_nt: TGTGCCAGTAGTATCGACAGGGTTGGGTGGCTGTTTTTT
clone_size: -; v_call: TRBV5-4; j_call: TRBJ2-2; d_call: TRBD2; cdr3_aa: CASSREGRVGELFF; cdr3_nt: TGTGCCAGCAGCCGGGAGGGCCGAGTCGGGGAGCTGTTTTTT
clone_size: -; v_call: TRBV9; j_call: TRBJ2-5; d_call: -; cdr3_aa: CASSRGSQETQYF; cdr3_nt: TGTGCCAGCAGCCGCGGCAGTCAAGAGACCCAGTACTTC
clone_size: -; v_call: TRBV3-1/TRBV3-2; j_call: TRBJ2-3; d_call: TRBD2; cdr3_aa: CASSQGSGVFTDTQYF; cdr3_nt: TGTGCCAGCAGCCAGGGCAGCGGGGTTTTCACAGATACGCAGTATTTT
clone_size: -; v_call: TRBV11-2; j_call: TRBJ2-7; d_call: TRBD1; cdr3_aa: CASSSGTGPYEQYF; cdr3_nt: TGTGCCAGCAGCTCCGGGACAGGCCCCTACGAGCAGTACTTC
clone_size: few; v_call: TRBV6-6; j_call: TRBJ2-7; d_call: TRBD1; cdr3_aa: CASSRHRPGTGAYEQYF; cdr3_nt: TGTGCCAGCAGTCGACATAGACCCGGGACAGGGGCCTACGAGCAGTACTTC
clone_size: -; v_call: TRBV6-5; j_call: TRBJ1-5; d_call: -; cdr3_aa: CASSLSQGQPQHF; cdr3_nt: TGTGCCAGCAGTCTATCGCAGGGTCAGCCCCAGCATTTT
clone_size: -; v_call: TRBV12-3/TRBV12-4; j_call: TRBJ2-1; d_call: -; cdr3_aa: CASSAPGYNEQFF; cdr3_nt: TGTGCCAGCAGTGCCCCGGGGTACAATGAGCAGTTCTTC
clone_size: -; v_call: TRBV2; j_call: TRBJ1-5; d_call: TRBD1; cdr3_aa: CASRDRGLNQPQHF; cdr3_nt: TGTGCCAGCAGGGACAGGGGGCTGAATCAGCCCCAGCATTTT
clone_size: -; v_call: TRBV27; j_call: TRBJ2-1; d_call: -; cdr3_aa: CASSPDSPISNEQFF; cdr3_nt: TGTGCCAGCAGCCCGGACAGTCCGATTTCCAATGAGCAGTTCTTC
clone_size: -; v_call: TRBV7-9; j_call: TRBJ1-4; d_call: TRBD1; cdr3_aa: CASSLAQTGQGGEKLFF; cdr3_nt: TGTGCCAGCAGCTTAGCCCAAACGGGACAGGGCGGTGAAAAACTGTTTTTT
clone_size: -; v_call: TRBV25-1; j_call: TRBJ1-2; d_call: -; cdr3_aa: CASSVGSFDSGGYTF; cdr3_nt: TGTGCCAGCAGTGTGGGAAGTTTCGATTCAGGGGGCTACACCTTC
clone_size: -; v_call: TRBV5-6; j_call: TRBJ2-1; d_call: -; cdr3_aa: CASSLDETRNYNEQFF; cdr3_nt: TGTGCCAGCAGCTTGGACGAGACACGGAACTACAATGAGCAGTTCTTC
clone_size: -; v_call: TRBV5-6; j_call: TRBJ1-2; d_call: -; cdr3_aa: CASSPTAWDGYTF; cdr3_nt: TGTGCCAGCAGCCCCACAGCCTGGGATGGCTACACCTTC
clone_size: -; v_call: TRBV15; j_call: TRBJ2-1; d_call: TRBD1; cdr3_aa: CATSRLPGQGNYNEQFF; cdr3_nt: TGTGCCACCAGCAGACTACCGGGACAGGGAAATTACAATGAGCAGTTCTTC
clone_size: -; v_call: TRBV29-1; j_call: TRBJ1-2; d_call: -; cdr3_aa: CSALQGHYGYTF; cdr3_nt: TGCAGCGCTCTACAGGGCCACTATGGCTACACCTTC
clone_size: -; v_call: TRBV4-1; j_call: TRBJ1-4; d_call: -; cdr3_aa: CASSQVGLVGEKLFF; cdr3_nt: TGCGCCAGCAGCCAAGTAGGCCTAGTGGGTGAAAAACTGTTTTTT
clone_size: -; v_call: TRBV11-3; j_call: TRBJ2-7; d_call: TRBD1; cdr3_aa: CASSPSTGGHEQYF; cdr3_nt: TGTGCCAGCAGCCCTTCGACAGGGGGGCACGAGCAGTACTTC
clone_size: -; v_call: TRBV5-1; j_call: TRBJ1-3; d_call: -; cdr3_aa: CASSLGTIGNTIYF; cdr3_nt: TGCGCCAGCAGCTTGGGGACAATTGGAAACACCATATATTTT
clone_size: -; v_call: TRBV15; j_call: TRBJ2-6; d_call: -; cdr3_aa: CATSRVSRSGANVLTF; cdr3_nt: TGTGCCACCAGCAGAGTTTCCCGCTCTGGGGCCAACGTCCTGACTTTC
clone_size: -; v_call: TRBV6-6; j_call: TRBJ1-1; d_call: TRBD1; cdr3_aa: CASTGQGMNTEAFF; cdr3_nt: TGTGCCAGCACCGGACAGGGAATGAACACTGAAGCTTTCTTT
clone_size: -; v_call: TRBV19; j_call: TRBJ2-1; d_call: TRBD1; cdr3_aa: CASSLGDRGSSEQFF; cdr3_nt: TGTGCCAGTAGTTTAGGGGACAGGGGTTCGTCGGAGCAGTTCTTC
clone_size: -; v_call: TRBV5-5; j_call: TRBJ2-3; d_call: TRBD2; cdr3_aa: CASSTGLALTDTQYF; cdr3_nt: TGTGCCAGCAGCACGGGACTAGCGCTCACAGATACGCAGTATTTT
clone_size: -; v_call: TRBV7-2; j_call: TRBJ1-2; d_call: -; cdr3_aa: CASSLGSPYTF; cdr3_nt: TGTGCCAGCAGCTTAGGCAGTCCTTACACCTTC
clone_size: -; v_call: TRBV27; j_call: TRBJ2-1; d_call: TRBD1; cdr3_aa: CASSLDRAYNEQFF; cdr3_nt: TGTGCCAGCAGTTTAGACAGGGCCTACAATGAGCAGTTCTTC
clone_size: -; v_call: TRBV27; j_call: TRBJ1-2; d_call: TRBD1; cdr3_aa: CASSPLPLRRDRRNYGYTF; cdr3_nt: TGTGCCAGCAGTCCGCTACCTCTGCGACGGGACAGGAGGAACTATGGCTACACCTTC
clone_size: -; v_call: TRBV7-2; j_call: TRBJ2-6; d_call: TRBD1; cdr3_aa: CASSAGTGVSGANVLTF; cdr3_nt: TGTGCCAGCAGCGCTGGGACAGGGGTCTCTGGGGCCAACGTCCTGACTTTC
clone_size: -; v_call: TRBV6-5; j_call: TRBJ1-1; d_call: -; cdr3_aa: CASSYSAARVGTEAFF; cdr3_nt: TGTGCCAGCAGTTACTCGGCGGCCAGGGTAGGAACTGAAGCTTTCTTT
clone_size: -; v_call: TRBV5-1; j_call: TRBJ1-6; d_call: -; cdr3_aa: CASSSGEDNSPLHF; cdr3_nt: TGCGCCAGCAGCTCGGGGGAAGATAATTCACCCCTCCACTTT
clone_size: -; v_call: TRBV7-9; j_call: TRBJ1-4; d_call: -; cdr3_aa: CASSLEATTNEKLFF; cdr3_nt: TGTGCCAGCAGCTTGGAGGCCACAACTAATGAAAAACTGTTTTTT
clone_size: -; v_call: TRBV9; j_call: TRBJ1-2; d_call: TRBD1; cdr3_aa: CASSAPQGAGYGYTF; cdr3_nt: TGTGCCAGCAGCGCTCCCCAGGGGGCGGGCTATGGCTACACCTTC
clone_size: -; v_call: TRBV9; j_call: TRBJ1-2; d_call: TRBD1; cdr3_aa: CASSGWDREANYGYTF; cdr3_nt: TGTGCCAGCAGCGGATGGGACAGGGAGGCTAACTATGGCTACACCTTC
clone_size: -; v_call: TRBV5-4; j_call: TRBJ2-1; d_call: TRBD1; cdr3_aa: CASSLPTGGYSYNEQFF; cdr3_nt: TGTGCCAGCAGCTTGCCCACAGGGGGTTACTCCTACAATGAGCAGTTCTTC
clone_size: -; v_call: TRBV7-2; j_call: TRBJ1-1; d_call: -; cdr3_aa: CASSSRVEAFF; cdr3_nt: TGTGCCAGCAGCTCCAGGGTTGAAGCTTTCTTT
clone_size: -; v_call: TRBV6-4; j_call: TRBJ2-3; d_call: TRBD2; cdr3_aa: CASREGAGGTSKRTDTQYF; cdr3_nt: TGTGCCAGTAGGGAGGGAGCGGGAGGGACATCTAAGAGGACAGATACGCAGTATTTT
clone_size: -; v_call: TRBV2; j_call: TRBJ2-5; d_call: -; cdr3_aa: CASSAPPGGDQETQYF; cdr3_nt: TGTGCCAGCAGTGCCCCTCCGGGCGGGGACCAAGAGACCCAGTACTTC
clone_size: -; v_call: TRBV6-5; j_call: TRBJ2-1; d_call: TRBD2; cdr3_aa: CASTNGRANNEQFF; cdr3_nt: TGTGCCAGCACAAACGGGAGGGCCAATAATGAGCAGTTCTTC
clone_size: -; v_call: TRBV9; j_call: TRBJ1-2; d_call: -; cdr3_aa: CASSVQGTNYGYTF; cdr3_nt: TGTGCCAGCAGCGTTCAGGGTACTAACTATGGCTACACCTTC
clone_size: once; v_call: TRBV9; j_call: TRBJ1-1; d_call: TRBD1; cdr3_aa: CASSPRDRAYTEAFF; cdr3_nt: TGTGCCAGCAGCCCCCGGGACAGAGCGTATACTGAAGCTTTCTTT
clone_size: few; v_call: TRBV7-8; j_call: TRBJ1-5; d_call: TRBD1; cdr3_aa: CASSLVAQGVQPQHF; cdr3_nt: TGTGCCAGCAGCTTAGTAGCCCAGGGGGTTCAGCCCCAGCATTTT
clone_size: -; v_call: TRBV28; j_call: TRBJ2-3; d_call: -; cdr3_aa: CASMGSLGDTQYF; cdr3_nt: TGTGCCAGCATGGGGAGTCTCGGAGATACGCAGTATTTT
clone_size: -; v_call: TRBV18; j_call: TRBJ2-3; d_call: -; cdr3_aa: CASSPSRGDTQYF; cdr3_nt: TGTGCCAGCTCACCCAGTAGAGGAGATACGCAGTATTTT
clone_size: -; v_call: TRBV5-1; j_call: TRBJ1-1; d_call: TRBD1; cdr3_aa: CASSSGQLNTEAFF; cdr3_nt: TGCGCCAGCAGTTCGGGACAGTTGAACACTGAAGCTTTCTTT
clone_size: -; v_call: TRBV7-6; j_call: TRBJ2-2; d_call: -; cdr3_aa: CASSPKRQHTTGELFF; cdr3_nt: TGTGCCAGCAGCCCGAAGAGGCAACATACCACCGGGGAGCTGTTTTTT